These T cell receptor beta chains were read from a single sample in a study of T cell responses to AZD1222 COVID-19 vaccine. Produced via immunoSEQ multiplex PCR; TCRdb's table is partial and in-frame only. Here the sample spans around 130,000 clones, roughly 93% being singletons. The sample was peripheral blood, taken on day 0 of AZD1222 vaccination. The receptors shown here come from an adult in good health. Both conserved end residues are part of each CDR3. A D gene is named only where the DNA matches it firmly. Expanded clones are given a class, and other clones once, few, many or no size at all.

j_call clone_size d_call v_call cdr3_nt cdr3_aa
TRBJ1-2 NA NA TRBV28 TGTGCCAGCAGTTTATTGGGCAGGATCTATGGCTACACCTTC CASSLLGRIYGYTF
TRBJ2-7 NA TRBD1 TRBV6-2/TRBV6-3 TGTGCCAGCAGTCTGGGACAGGGGAACGACGAGCAGTACTTC CASSLGQGNDEQYF
TRBJ1-4 NA NA TRBV28 TGTGCCAGCAGTTTTCCCCCGGGAGGGAGGAGGGCAACTAATGAAAAACTGTTTTTT CASSFPPGGRRATNEKLFF
TRBJ1-6 NA NA TRBV27 TGTGCCAGCAGTTTAGTGTGGGGAAGTGGTTCACCCCTCCACTTT CASSLVWGSGSPLHF
TRBJ2-1 NA NA TRBV19 TGTGCCAGTAGTATCCCTCACTGGACCTCCTACAATGAGCAGTTCTTC CASSIPHWTSYNEQFF
TRBJ2-3 NA NA TRBV18 TGTGCCAGCTCACCACTCTTAGGGGGTCCCACAGATACGCAGTATTTT CASSPLLGGPTDTQYF
TRBJ2-5 NA TRBD1 TRBV5-1 TGCGCCAGCAGCTTGGTCCAGGGGGAAGAGACCCAGTACTTC CASSLVQGEETQYF
TRBJ2-7 NA NA TRBV12-3/TRBV12-4 TGTGCCAGCAGTCTCACAAGGAAGCAGTACTTC CASSLTRKQYF
TRBJ1-4 few TRBD1 TRBV2 TGTGCCAGCAGAGTCACCGAACCGGGACAGGGGTTGGGGTTAAATGAAAAACTGTTTTTT CASRVTEPGQGLGLNEKLFF
TRBJ1-2 NA NA TRBV4-3 TGCGCCAGCAGCCAAGATCGATCTTATGGCTACACCTTC CASSQDRSYGYTF
TRBJ1-1 NA NA TRBV10-3 TGTGCCATCAAGGGGACGGAGAACACTGAAGCTTTCTTT CAIKGTENTEAFF
TRBJ1-2 NA NA TRBV19 TGTGCCAGTAGTATAGATCTGGACGGGAACTATGGCTACACCTTC CASSIDLDGNYGYTF
TRBJ1-6 NA TRBD1 TRBV4-1 TGCGCCAGCAGCCAAGATAGGGGGACAGGGGCCTTCTATAATTCACCCCTCCACTTT CASSQDRGTGAFYNSPLHF
TRBJ1-5 NA NA TRBV19 TGTGCCAGTCGCAGGGCCATCTATAGCAATCAGCCCCAGCATTTT CASRRAIYSNQPQHF
TRBJ2-4 NA NA TRBV7-9 TGTGCCAGCAGCTTAGGTGGGGTGACGGACATTCAGTACTTC CASSLGGVTDIQYF
TRBJ2-2 NA TRBD2 TRBV10-3 TGTGCCATCACAGCCGGGACTAGCGGTTCCACCGGGGAGCTGTTTTTT CAITAGTSGSTGELFF
TRBJ2-4 NA NA TRBV7-3 TGTGCCAGCAGCCCGGGGGGCGGTTTAGCCAAAAACATTCAGTACTTC CASSPGGGLAKNIQYF
TRBJ1-4 NA NA TRBV15 TGTGCCACCAGCGGGGAGAATGAAAAACTGTTTTTT CATSGENEKLFF
TRBJ1-1 NA NA TRBV29-1 TGCAGCGTTGAACGTTACACCCAGAACACTGAAGCTTTCTTT CSVERYTQNTEAFF
TRBJ1-1 NA NA TRBV9 TGTGCCAGCAGCGTAGCAGTCTCTACTGAAGCTTTCTTT CASSVAVSTEAFF
TRBJ1-1 NA TRBD1 TRBV4-1 TGCGCCAGCAGCCAAACTCTCCTCGGACAGGTGGACACTGAAGCTTTCTTT CASSQTLLGQVDTEAFF
TRBJ1-1 NA TRBD1 TRBV7-9 TGTGCCAGCAGCTTAGCTGTCCTAAAGACAGGGGTGAACACTGAAGCTTTCTTT CASSLAVLKTGVNTEAFF
TRBJ1-1 NA NA TRBV10-2 TGCGCCAGCAGAATGAACACTGAAGCTTTCTTT CASRMNTEAFF
TRBJ2-7 NA NA TRBV28 TGTGCCAGCAGTTCGGGGGCGGGCCAACACTCCTACGAGCAGTACTTC CASSSGAGQHSYEQYF
TRBJ1-5 NA NA TRBV19 TGTGCCAGTAGTTTAACAACAAGCAATCAGCCCCAGCATTTT CASSLTTSNQPQHF
TRBJ1-1 NA TRBD1 TRBV9 TGTGCCAGCAGCCCAGGACAGGGGGTGCACACTGAAGCTTTCTTT CASSPGQGVHTEAFF
TRBJ1-6 NA TRBD1 TRBV5-4 TGTGCCAGCAGCTTGCCCGACAGGGAGCCCCTCCACTTT CASSLPDREPLHF
TRBJ2-6 NA NA TRBV7-2 TGTGCCAGCAGCTTAGGGCGTAGGGCCAACTCTGGGGCCAACGTCCTGACTTTC CASSLGRRANSGANVLTF
TRBJ2-5 NA NA TRBV24-1 TGTGCCACCGATGACGGGGTTCGTGGGGAGACCCAGTACTTC CATDDGVRGETQYF
TRBJ2-5 NA NA TRBV3-1/TRBV3-2 TGTGCCAGCAGCCAAGATGGGGGGGGCGCTGACCAAGAGACCCAGTACTTC CASSQDGGGADQETQYF
TRBJ1-5 once NA TRBV7-2 TGTGCCAGCAGCCCTAGAAGGGATATTCCCCAGCATTTT CASSPRRDIPQHF
TRBJ2-2 NA NA TRBV19 TGTGCCAGTACCCGGGAGTTCCGTGGCACCGGGGAGCTGTTTTTT CASTREFRGTGELFF
TRBJ1-4 NA NA TRBV28 TGTGCCAGCAGCGCGCCGTATTCGGGGGGAGGTGAAAAACTGTTTTTT CASSAPYSGGGEKLFF
TRBJ2-5 NA TRBD2 TRBV11-3 TGTGCCAGCAGCTTAGTCACGGGACTAGCGTGGACCCAAGAGACCCAGTACTTC CASSLVTGLAWTQETQYF
TRBJ2-5 NA NA TRBV5-1 TGCGCCAGCAGCTTCGTCGGGGACTTCCAAGAGACCCAGTACTTC CASSFVGDFQETQYF
TRBJ2-7 NA NA TRBV21-1 TGTGCCAGCTCTCGGTACGAGCAGTACTTC CASSRYEQYF
TRBJ2-2 NA NA TRBV21-1 TGTGCCAGCAACCCTCTCCGGGGACAGGGGGCTCCGAACACCGGGGAGCTGTTTTTT CASNPLRGQGAPNTGELFF
TRBJ2-5 NA TRBD2 TRBV20-1 TGCAGTGCTAGTGGGACTCCGGGAGGGGAGACCCAGTACTTC CSASGTPGGETQYF
TRBJ2-1 NA NA TRBV28 TGTGCCACCCACAGCGGGTACAATGAGCAGTTCTTC CATHSGYNEQFF
TRBJ1-2 NA NA TRBV11-1 TGTGCCAGCAGCTTGGGCAGCCATTCTAACTATGGCTACACCTTC CASSLGSHSNYGYTF
TRBJ1-2 NA NA TRBV5-4 TGTGCCAGCAGCTTCCCGCGGACAGAAGAGAACTATGGCTACACCTTC CASSFPRTEENYGYTF
TRBJ2-7 once TRBD2 TRBV9 TGTGCCAGCAGCGTATCGGGACTAGCGGGAAGAGACGAGCAGTACTTC CASSVSGLAGRDEQYF
TRBJ1-4 NA NA TRBV5-1 TGCGCCAGCAGCCCGTGGGAAACTAATGAAAAACTGTTTTTT CASSPWETNEKLFF
TRBJ1-6 once TRBD1 TRBV5-4 TGTGCCAGCAGCTCGCCAAGCCAGGGGGTTAATTCACCCCTCCACTTT CASSSPSQGVNSPLHF
TRBJ2-1 NA NA TRBV6-5 TGTGCCAGCAGTTACTCGGGGATTTCGGGCAATGAGCAGTTCTTC CASSYSGISGNEQFF
TRBJ2-1 once TRBD2 TRBV28 TGTGCCAGCACGCGAATGCTGGGGGAGGGTTCCTCCTACAATGAGCAGTTCTTC CASTRMLGEGSSYNEQFF
TRBJ1-2 NA TRBD1 TRBV5-5 TGTGCCAGCAGCATCTCGGACAGGGGGCAATCCTATGGCTACACCTTC CASSISDRGQSYGYTF
TRBJ2-7 NA NA TRBV28 TGTGCCAGCAGTTTTGGGGGTTCCCCTTCCTACGAGCAGTACTTC CASSFGGSPSYEQYF
TRBJ2-1 NA NA TRBV27 TGTGCCAGCAGTCCATACTACAGTGATGAGCAGTTCTTC CASSPYYSDEQFF
TRBJ1-5 NA NA TRBV19 TGTGCCAGTAGCGGGACGAGGGATCAGCCCCAGCATTTT CASSGTRDQPQHF